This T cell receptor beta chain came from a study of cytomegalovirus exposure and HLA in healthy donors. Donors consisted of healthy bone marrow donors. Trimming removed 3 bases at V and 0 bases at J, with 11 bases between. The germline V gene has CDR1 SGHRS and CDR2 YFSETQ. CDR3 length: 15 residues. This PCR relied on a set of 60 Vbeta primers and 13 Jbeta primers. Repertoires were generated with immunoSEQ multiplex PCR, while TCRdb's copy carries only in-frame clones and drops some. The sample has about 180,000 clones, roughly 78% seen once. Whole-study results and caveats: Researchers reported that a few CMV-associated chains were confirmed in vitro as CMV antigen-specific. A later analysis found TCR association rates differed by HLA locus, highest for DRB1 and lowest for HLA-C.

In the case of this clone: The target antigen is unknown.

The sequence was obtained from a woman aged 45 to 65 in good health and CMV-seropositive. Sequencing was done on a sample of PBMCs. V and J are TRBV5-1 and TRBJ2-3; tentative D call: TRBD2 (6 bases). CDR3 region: CASSSERASTDTQYF. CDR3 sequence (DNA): TGCGCCAGCAGCTCCGAGCGGGCCAGCACAGATACGCAGTATTTT. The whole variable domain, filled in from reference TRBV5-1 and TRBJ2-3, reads KAGVTQTPRYLIKTRGQQVTLSCSPISGHRSVSWYQQTPGQGLQFLFEYFSETQRNKGNFPGRFSGRQFSNSRSEMNVSTLELGDSALYLCASSSERASTDTQYFGPGTRLTVL.